This T cell receptor beta chain comes out of a study of T cell repertoires in cytomegalovirus infection. In its sample, this clonotype was seen many times. Its target is not known. The CDR3 is made up of 15 amino acids. The germline V gene encodes CDR1 SEHNR and CDR2 FQNEAQ (reference sequence). Losses at the gene ends were 2 bases for V and 0 bases for J; bases not matched to a gene: 2. One entry per CDR3 protein, called by TCRdb with MiXCR from the reads. Of around 85,000 distinct CDR3 sequences in the sample, approximately 43% were seen once. This specimen consisted of CD8+ T cells from cultured PBMCs, obtained from culture after CMV antigen stimulation. The chain joins TRBV7-9 to TRBJ1-1; 8 bases line up with TRBD1. This receptor was taken from a human donor in good health (CMV status not recorded). Some clones in this sample may be carry-over from other donors' samples. DNA of the CDR3: TGTGCCAGCAGCTTACAGGGGGCAGTGAACACTGAAGCTTTCTTT. As protein: CASSLQGAVNTEAFF.